Each of the 3 T cell receptor beta chains below was sequenced from the same sample in a study of human T cells and chemical hapten exposure. Time point denoted: pre-sensitization, week 0. Noted treatment: therapeutic diphenylcyclopropenone sensitization with weekly scalp DPC. Each CDR3 protein is one row after TCRdb ran MiXCR on the RACE reads. The sample lists approximately 370,000 distinct CDR3 sequences; over 5% were seen once. The source was whole blood, collected in connection with sensitization to the hapten diphenylcyclopropenone (DPC). The receptors shown here come from a woman between 18 and 29 years old with alopecia areata. Some clones in this sample may be carry-over from other donors' samples.

This clonotype has only a few counts. The rearrangement links TRBV4-3 to TRBJ2-7; 7 bases are shared with TRBD1. After removal of 3 bases from V and 3 bases from J, the junction contained 2 bases not matched to a gene. CDR1 and CDR2 (germline): LGHNA, YSLEER. CDR3 size: 13 residues. CDR3 loop: CASSHDRDYEQYF. CDR3 bases: TGCGCCAGCAGCCATGACAGGGACTACGAGCAGTACTTC.

The chain uses TRBV6-2 or TRBV6-3 and TRBJ1-2, with D hard to call. Germline V gives CDR1 MNHEY, CDR2 SVGEGT. The V and J ends lost 3 bases and 5 bases respectively, with 10 bases between them. This CDR3 has 13 residues. CDR3 sequence: CASSYGSSYGYTF. The CDR3 DNA sequence: TGTGCCAGCAGTTATGGGTCTTCTTATGGCTACACCTTC.

This clonotype was recorded many times. This chain connects TRBV18 to TRBJ1-2; 10 positions agree with TRBD1. The CDR3 covers 14 residues. Trimming took 4 bases from V and 3 from J; bases not matched to a gene: 2. Germline V lookup: CDR1 KGHSH, CDR2 LQKENI. The CDR3 nucleotides read TGTGCCAGCTCACAGACAGGGGGCGACTATGGCTACACCTTC. Encoded protein: CASSQTGGDYGYTF.